These T cell receptor beta chains were read from a single sample in a study of shared clonotypes between healthy human individuals. Assay: immunoSEQ multiplex PCR; the TCRdb copy retains only in-frame clones and omits some. The table lists around 700,000 clones, roughly 70% of them singletons. What was sequenced was memory CD4+ T cells sorted from blood. The receptor set was obtained from a woman aged 25 to 45 in good health. CDR3s include the opening cysteine and the closing phenylalanine or tryptophan. A D gene is named only where the DNA matches it firmly. Where a row states a size, it is once, few, many or the class of an expanded clone; other rows omit it.

size: once; D: .; J: TRBJ2-1; V: TRBV27; CDR3: CASSNIQGSSSYNEQFF; DNA: TGTGCCAGCAGTAACATACAGGGATCGAGCTCCTACAATGAGCAGTTCTTC
size: few; D: TRBD1; J: TRBJ2-7; V: TRBV25-1; CDR3: CASSDPNRGPDEQYF; DNA: TGTGCCAGCAGTGATCCCAACAGGGGGCCTGACGAGCAGTACTTC
size: .; D: .; J: TRBJ1-1; V: TRBV28; CDR3: CASSDPVNTEAFF; DNA: TGTGCCAGCAGCGACCCAGTAAACACTGAAGCTTTCTTT
size: .; D: .; J: TRBJ1-4; V: TRBV9; CDR3: CASSVASRGGEKLFF; DNA: TGTGCCAGCAGCGTAGCTTCCAGGGGAGGGGAAAAACTGTTTTTT
size: .; D: .; J: TRBJ2-1; V: TRBV28; CDR3: CASRLRSSYNEQFF; DNA: TGTGCCAGCAGGCTCCGCTCCTCCTACAATGAGCAGTTCTTC
size: .; D: .; J: TRBJ2-7; V: TRBV7-9; CDR3: CASSQALGVYEQYF; DNA: TGTGCCAGCAGCCAAGCACTGGGGGTCTACGAGCAGTACTTC
size: .; D: TRBD2; J: TRBJ2-5; V: TRBV28; CDR3: CASSSIVPSGRAQETQYF; DNA: TGTGCCAGCAGTTCCATAGTACCTAGCGGGAGAGCTCAAGAGACCCAGTACTTC
size: .; D: TRBD2; J: TRBJ2-7; V: TRBV18; CDR3: CASSPPELLAGSRRSYEQYF; DNA: TGTGCCAGCTCACCACCTGAATTACTAGCGGGCTCCAGGCGTTCCTACGAGCAGTACTTC
size: once; D: TRBD2; J: TRBJ2-6; V: TRBV5-1; CDR3: CASSPGTSSSSGANVLTF; DNA: TGCGCCAGCAGCCCCGGGACTAGCTCCAGCTCTGGGGCCAACGTCCTGACTTTC
size: .; D: .; J: TRBJ2-1; V: TRBV5-1; CDR3: CASSLLEAGYNEQFF; DNA: TGCGCCAGCAGCCTTCTAGAGGCGGGGTACAATGAGCAGTTCTTC
size: .; D: .; J: TRBJ1-4; V: TRBV6-5; CDR3: CASSYSFSRPNEKLFF; DNA: TGTGCCAGCAGTTACTCGTTTTCAAGACCGAATGAAAAACTGTTTTTT
size: .; D: TRBD2; J: TRBJ2-2; V: TRBV19; CDR3: CASRAAGGRGLSGELFF; DNA: TGTGCCAGTAGGGCCGCGGGGGGCCGTGGATTGTCGGGGGAGCTGTTTTTT
size: .; D: TRBD1; J: TRBJ1-2; V: TRBV30; CDR3: CAWASQGDGYTF; DNA: TGTGCCTGGGCCAGCCAGGGGGACGGCTACACCTTC
size: many; D: TRBD1; J: TRBJ1-2; V: TRBV18; CDR3: CASSSGGDYGYTF; DNA: TGTGCCAGCTCTTCAGGGGGCGACTATGGCTACACCTTC
size: few; D: .; J: TRBJ2-7; V: TRBV4-1; CDR3: CASSLDSTYEQYF; DNA: TGCGCCAGCAGCCTCGATAGTACCTACGAGCAGTACTTC
size: .; D: TRBD2; J: TRBJ2-1; V: TRBV11-2; CDR3: CASSLTSGSSYNEQFF; DNA: TGTGCCAGCAGCTTGACTAGCGGAAGCTCCTACAATGAGCAGTTCTTC
size: .; D: .; J: TRBJ1-3; V: TRBV30; CDR3: CASKQGAGNTIYF; DNA: TGTGCCTCCAAACAGGGTGCCGGAAACACCATATATTTT
size: .; D: TRBD1; J: TRBJ2-1; V: TRBV15; CDR3: CATSGDRGSYNEQFF; DNA: TGTGCCACCAGCGGTGACAGGGGCTCCTACAATGAGCAGTTCTTC
size: once; D: TRBD2; J: TRBJ2-5; V: TRBV11-2; CDR3: CASSYGLAVETRWETQYF; DNA: TGTGCCAGCAGCTACGGACTAGCGGTAGAAACCAGATGGGAGACCCAGTACTTC
size: .; D: .; J: TRBJ1-1; V: TRBV27; CDR3: CASSLRPSTEAFF; DNA: TGTGCCAGCAGTTTGCGCCCTAGCACTGAAGCTTTCTTT
size: .; D: TRBD1; J: TRBJ1-1; V: TRBV11-2; CDR3: CASSLDPDRDSRTFF; DNA: TGTGCCAGCAGCTTAGATCCGGACAGGGACAGTAGGACTTTCTTT
size: .; D: .; J: TRBJ2-1; V: TRBV5-1; CDR3: CASSPSSAGYNEQFF; DNA: TGCGCCAGCAGCCCGTCTAGCGCCGGTTACAATGAGCAGTTCTTC